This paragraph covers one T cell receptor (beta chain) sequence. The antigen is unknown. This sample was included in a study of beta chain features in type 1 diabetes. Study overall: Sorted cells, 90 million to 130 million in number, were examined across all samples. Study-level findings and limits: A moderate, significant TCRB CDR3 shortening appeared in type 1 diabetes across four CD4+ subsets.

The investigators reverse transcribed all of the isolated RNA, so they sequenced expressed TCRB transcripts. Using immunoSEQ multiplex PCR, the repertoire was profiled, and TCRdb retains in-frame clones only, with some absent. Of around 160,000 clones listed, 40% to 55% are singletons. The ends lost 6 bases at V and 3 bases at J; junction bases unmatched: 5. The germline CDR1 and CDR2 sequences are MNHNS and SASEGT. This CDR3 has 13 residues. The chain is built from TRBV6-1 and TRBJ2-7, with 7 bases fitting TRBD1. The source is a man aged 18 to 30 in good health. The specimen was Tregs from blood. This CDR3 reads CASRRGQSYEQYF. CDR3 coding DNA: TGTGCCAGCAGACGGGGACAGAGCTACGAGCAGTACTTC.